This T cell receptor (beta chain) appears in the sequencing data of a study of blood T cell repertoires in COVID-19. Background on the study: Donors in the United States, Italy and Spain gave samples during acute or convalescent COVID-19. The cDNA or gDNA used as material had been derived from T cells, B-cell-depleted T cells, or PBMCs.

With 7 bases removed from V and 6 bases from J, the gap between germline ends came to 15 bases. CDR1 is SNHLY and CDR2 is FYNNEI in the germline V gene. This CDR3 has 14 amino acids. In the original processing: How many nucleated cells were present was estimated from reference gene primer amplification. Using immunoSEQ multiplex PCR, the repertoire was profiled, and TCRdb retains in-frame clones only, with some absent. V and J calls and clone size follow that table, whereas D and trimming were derived from the DNA. Counted here are tens of thousands of clones, around four fifths occurring once; the ten biggest clones make up roughly 5%.

This TCR derives from a man between 65 and 79 years old with acute or convalescent COVID-19. The genes are TRBV2 and TRBJ2-2, with D perhaps TRBD1 (6 bases). Source material: peripheral blood. The CDR3 DNA reads TGTGCCAGCACCCCGACAGGTGCGGCCGGGGAGCTGTTTTTT. It yields the protein CASTPTGAAGELFF.